This TCR beta chain came from a study of blood T cell repertoires in COVID-19. Study summary: COVID-19 samples from acute and convalescent phases originated in the United States, Italy and Spain. T cells, B-cell-depleted T cells, or PBMCs supplied cDNA or gDNA.

This clone has at least ten counts. Under the authors' procedure: Estimated nucleated cell counts came from reference gene primer amplification. TCRdb keeps only in-frame clones here, not all; method: immunoSEQ multiplex PCR. The V and J calls and the clone size are those of that table, but D and trimming were determined from the DNA. The sample lists more than 95,000 clones; roughly 80% were seen once. Germline CDR1 MNHEY, CDR2 SMNVEV (reference sequence). This CDR3 has 15 amino acids. V was shortened by 0 bases and J by 1 base, with 9 bases between the two germline ends. This chain links TRBV27 with TRBJ1-2; a possible D gene is TRBD1 (6 bases). The sequencing sample was made of peripheral blood. The receptor comes from a woman in her 70s with acute or convalescent COVID-19. The DNA of the CDR3 is TGTGCCAGCAGTTTATCAGGGGGAATTAACTATGGCTACACCTTC. Translation: CASSLSGGINYGYTF.